This record covers a single TCR beta chain. Its target is unknown. With V trimmed by 6 bases and J by 7 bases, 15 bases remained unmatched. The CDR3 sequence is 16 residues long. Germline CDR1 is MDHEN and CDR2 is SYDVKM. The data are from a study of cytomegalovirus exposure and HLA in healthy donors. Regarding the study as a whole: Per a later analysis, about 17,000 TCR beta sequences showed association with HLA alleles at 0.05 false discovery rate. The study put about 180 TCR beta chains on its list as cytomegalovirus-associated. Later on, a genetic analysis was performed. It linked a missense variant in DCLRE1C with V- and J-gene trimming of TCR beta.

The primer mix had 60 Vbeta and 13 Jbeta primers. Clones were read by immunoSEQ multiplex PCR, and TCRdb kept only the in-frame ones, dropping some. In total, the table holds tens of thousands of clones. The sequence came from a female donor in good health and CMV-seropositive. The chain joins TRBV28 to TRBJ2-3; TRBD2 matches 8 bases. The material sequenced was PBMCs. The CDR3 here is CASRLGGGGGGYTQYF. The CDR3, as DNA: TGTGCCAGCAGACTCGGGGGGGGCGGAGGCGGATATACGCAGTATTTT.